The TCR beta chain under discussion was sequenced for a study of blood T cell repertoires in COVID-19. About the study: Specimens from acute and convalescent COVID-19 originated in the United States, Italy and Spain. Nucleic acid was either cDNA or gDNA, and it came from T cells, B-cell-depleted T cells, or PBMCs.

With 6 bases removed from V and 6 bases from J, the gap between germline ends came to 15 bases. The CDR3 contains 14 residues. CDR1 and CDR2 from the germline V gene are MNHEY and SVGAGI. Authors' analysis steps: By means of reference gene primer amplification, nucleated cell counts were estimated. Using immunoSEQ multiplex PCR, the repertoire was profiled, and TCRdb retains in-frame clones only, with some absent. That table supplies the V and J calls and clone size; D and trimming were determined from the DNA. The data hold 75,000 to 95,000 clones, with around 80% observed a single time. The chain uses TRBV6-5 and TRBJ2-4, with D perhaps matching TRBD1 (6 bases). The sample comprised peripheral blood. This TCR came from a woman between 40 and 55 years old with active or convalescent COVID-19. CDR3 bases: TGTGCCAGCAGCCCCAACCGAGGGGGAAACATTCAGTACTTC. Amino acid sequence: CASSPNRGGNIQYF.